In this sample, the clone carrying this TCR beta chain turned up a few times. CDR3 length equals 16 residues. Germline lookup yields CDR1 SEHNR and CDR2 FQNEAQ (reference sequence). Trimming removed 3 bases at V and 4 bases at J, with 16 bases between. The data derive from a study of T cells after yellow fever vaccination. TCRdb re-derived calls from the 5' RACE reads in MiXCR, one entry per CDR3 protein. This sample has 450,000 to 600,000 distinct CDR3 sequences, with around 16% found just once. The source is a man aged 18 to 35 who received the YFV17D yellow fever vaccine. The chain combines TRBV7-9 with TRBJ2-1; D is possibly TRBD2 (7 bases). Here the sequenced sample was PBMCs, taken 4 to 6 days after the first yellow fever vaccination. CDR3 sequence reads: CASSFVSGGPYNEQFF. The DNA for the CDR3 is TGTGCCAGCAGCTTCGTCTCCGGGGGGCCTTACAATGAGCAGTTCTTC.